The rows below give T cell receptor beta chains drawn from one sample of a study of ipilimumab plus nivolumab after autologous stem cell transplantation. Using immunoSEQ multiplex PCR, the repertoire was profiled, and TCRdb retains in-frame clones only, with some absent. The sample includes about 15,000 clones, over 60% of them seen just once. This specimen consisted of PBMCs, obtained in a trial of ipilimumab plus nivolumab as post-transplant consolidation. These receptors were taken from a male donor with diffuse large B-cell lymphoma. Both conserved end residues are part of each CDR3. The D gene is left open where the match is weak. Some rows have no size entry. The others give once, few or many, or a class for an expanded clone.

TRBJ2-3 TRBD2 TRBV15 . TGTGCCACCAGCAGGGGGACTAGAAGCACAGATACGCAGTATTTT CATSRGTRSTDTQYF
TRBJ2-2 . TRBV6-5 . TGTGCCAGCAGTTCACAGGGCTACACCGGGGAGCTGTTTTTT CASSSQGYTGELFF
TRBJ2-2 TRBD2 TRBV30 . TGTGCCTGGACTGCACTAGCGGAGAACACCGGGGAGCTGTTTTTT CAWTALAENTGELFF
TRBJ2-7 TRBD2 TRBV30 . TGTGCCTGGAGTAAACTAGCGCTGAGCTCCTACGAGCAGTACTTC CAWSKLALSSYEQYF
TRBJ2-7 . TRBV7-8 . TGTGCCAGCAGTCCCGGACTGTCCTACGAGCAGTACTTC CASSPGLSYEQYF
TRBJ2-7 . TRBV5-6 . TGTGCCAGCAGCTTGGCGGCCTACGAGCAGTACTTC CASSLAAYEQYF
TRBJ1-2 . TRBV30 . TGTGCCTGGAGTGGCAGGGTAGAAGGCTACACCTTC CAWSGRVEGYTF
TRBJ2-7 TRBD2 TRBV4-2 . TGTGCCAGCAGCCTCGGACTAGGAAAATACGAGCAGTACTTC CASSLGLGKYEQYF
TRBJ2-7 . TRBV29-1 . TGCAGCGTTGCCCCGGACTCCTACGAGCAGTACTTC CSVAPDSYEQYF
TRBJ2-3 TRBD2 TRBV18 . TGTGCCAGCTCACCCGGGACTAGCGGCACAGATACGCAGTATTTT CASSPGTSGTDTQYF
TRBJ2-6 TRBD2 TRBV7-2 . TGTGCCAGCACCGGGACTAGCGCGCGCTCTCCATCTGGGGCCAACGTCCTGACTTTC CASTGTSARSPSGANVLTF
TRBJ2-7 TRBD1 TRBV27 . TGTGCCAGCAGTTTGTCTCCGGGACAGTCTTACGAGCAGTACTTC CASSLSPGQSYEQYF
TRBJ2-3 TRBD2 TRBV13 few TGTGCCAGCAGCTCCCCGACTAGCGGGGGTACGCAGTATTTT CASSSPTSGGTQYF
TRBJ2-1 . TRBV2 . TGTGCCAGCAGTGATCCGGGAGAGGAGCAGTTCTTC CASSDPGEEQFF
TRBJ1-5 . TRBV5-5 many TGTGCCAGCAGCTTGAGTGGGGGGCCTGGTCAGCCCCAGCATTTT CASSLSGGPGQPQHF
TRBJ2-5 TRBD1 TRBV13 once TGTGCCAGCAGCTTAGGCGGACAGGGGGAAGAGACCCAGTACTTC CASSLGGQGEETQYF
TRBJ2-2 TRBD1 TRBV5-1 . TGCGCCAGCAGCTGGACAGGGAACACCGGGGAGCTGTTTTTT CASSWTGNTGELFF
TRBJ2-5 TRBD1 TRBV7-3 many TGTGCCAGCAGCGTCGGGACAGGACTCCAAGAGACCCAGTACTTC CASSVGTGLQETQYF
TRBJ2-5 TRBD2 TRBV7-6 once TGTGCCAGCAGCTTAGGACTAGCGGGGGAGACCCAGTACTTC CASSLGLAGETQYF
TRBJ2-3 . TRBV28 . TGTGCCAGCAGTCATAGGGGCCGGGATACGCAGTATTTT CASSHRGRDTQYF
TRBJ2-1 TRBD1 TRBV18 . TGTGCCAGCTCACCACGGACAGGGTCTACGAATGAGCAGTTCTTC CASSPRTGSTNEQFF
TRBJ1-2 TRBD1 TRBV10-3 . TGTGCCATCACCAGGGACAGGGGCCCCTATGGCTACACCTTC CAITRDRGPYGYTF
TRBJ1-2 . TRBV14 once TGTGCCAGCAGCCCCCGGGACGGTGTTGCGCTTTATGGCTACACCTTC CASSPRDGVALYGYTF
TRBJ2-1 . TRBV11-2 . TGTGCCAGCAGCTTTGCGGTGGAGCAGTTCTTC CASSFAVEQFF
TRBJ1-1 TRBD1 TRBV7-8 . TGTGCCAGCAGCGACCGGGACAGGGGAGGAGGCACTGAAGCTTTCTTT CASSDRDRGGGTEAFF
TRBJ2-1 TRBD2 TRBV9 . TGTGCCAGCAGCTCGCTAGCGGCTACCTACAATGAGCAGTTCTTC CASSSLAATYNEQFF
TRBJ2-5 . TRBV30 . TGTGCCTGGAGTGGGCAACTCCAAGAGACCCAGTACTTC CAWSGQLQETQYF
TRBJ2-3 TRBD2 TRBV7-3 few TGTGCCAGCAGCTCCGGGACTAGTTCGTATGGTACGCAGTATTTT CASSSGTSSYGTQYF
TRBJ2-3 . TRBV7-3 . TGTGCCAGCAGCTTAGGACTACCTAGCACAGATACGCAGTATTTT CASSLGLPSTDTQYF
TRBJ2-7 . TRBV7-2 . TGTGCCAGCAGCGAAGGGACATCCTTTGAGCAGTACTTC CASSEGTSFEQYF
TRBJ1-2 . TRBV21-1 . TGTGCCAGCAGCAAGGGCAGACCTAACTATGGCTACACCTTC CASSKGRPNYGYTF
TRBJ2-1 . TRBV9 . TGTGCCAGCAGCGTAGATCGTAATGAGCAGTTCTTC CASSVDRNEQFF
TRBJ1-3 . TRBV19 . TGTGCCAGTAGTATCGGCACAGGCCGCTCTGGAAACACCATATATTTT CASSIGTGRSGNTIYF
TRBJ2-3 TRBD1 TRBV2 few TGTGCCAGCTGGGGGACAGGCACAGATACGCAGTATTTT CASWGTGTDTQYF
TRBJ2-2 TRBD2 TRBV7-3 . TGTGCCAGCAAACCGGGACTAGCAAACACCGGGGAGCTGTTTTTT CASKPGLANTGELFF
TRBJ2-7 . TRBV21-1 . TGTGCCAGCAGCTTCAAAGTCTTCTCAAGGGGACAAATTTTC CASSFKVFSRGQIF
TRBJ1-2 . TRBV29-1 few TGCAGCGTTCGGACCCACCTCTATGGCTACACCTTC CSVRTHLYGYTF
TRBJ1-2 . TRBV7-9 . TGTGCCAGCAGCTTAGACAGGGCTTATGGCTACACCTTC CASSLDRAYGYTF
TRBJ2-7 TRBD2 TRBV18 . TGTGCCAGCTCAAGCGGGGGGGAATCCTACGAGCAGTACTTC CASSSGGESYEQYF
TRBJ2-3 . TRBV27 . TGTGCCAGCAGTTTAGTGGCAGGCTCTAGCACAGATACGCAGTATTTT CASSLVAGSSTDTQYF
TRBJ2-1 TRBD2 TRBV2 . TGTGCCGGAAGCGGGAGGGAGGGCAATGAGCAGTTCTTC CAGSGREGNEQFF
TRBJ1-1 . TRBV11-3 few TGTGCCAGCAGCTTCTCAACAGGGAACACTGAAGCTTTCTTT CASSFSTGNTEAFF
TRBJ2-7 . TRBV5-6 . TGTGCCAGCAGCTCCCGGGTAGCGGCTTGGGACGAGCAGTACTTC CASSSRVAAWDEQYF
TRBJ2-3 . TRBV4-2 . TGTGCCAGCAGCCAAGTATGGGGGAGCACAGATACGCAGTATTTT CASSQVWGSTDTQYF
TRBJ2-5 . TRBV5-1 . TGCGCCAGCAGCTTTGGTCAGTATCTATTCGGGGAGACCCAGTACTTC CASSFGQYLFGETQYF